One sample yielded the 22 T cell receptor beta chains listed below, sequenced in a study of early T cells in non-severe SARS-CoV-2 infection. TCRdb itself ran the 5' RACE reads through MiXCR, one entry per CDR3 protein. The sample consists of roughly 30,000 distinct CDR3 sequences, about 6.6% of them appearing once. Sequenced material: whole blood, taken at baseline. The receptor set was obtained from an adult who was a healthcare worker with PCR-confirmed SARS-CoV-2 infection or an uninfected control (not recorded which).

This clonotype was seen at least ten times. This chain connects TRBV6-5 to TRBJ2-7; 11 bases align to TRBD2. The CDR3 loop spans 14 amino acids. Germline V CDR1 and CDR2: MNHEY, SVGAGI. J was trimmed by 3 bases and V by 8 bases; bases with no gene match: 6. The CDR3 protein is CASAPGTSGYEQYF. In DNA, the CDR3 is TGTGCCAGCGCTCCGGGGACTAGCGGCTACGAGCAGTACTTC.

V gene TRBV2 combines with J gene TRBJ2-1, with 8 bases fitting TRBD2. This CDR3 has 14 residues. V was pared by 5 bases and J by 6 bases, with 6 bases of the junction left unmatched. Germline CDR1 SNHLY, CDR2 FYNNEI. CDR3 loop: CASSTSGRVNEQFF. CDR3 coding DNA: TGTGCCAGCAGTACCAGCGGGAGAGTCAATGAGCAGTTCTTC.

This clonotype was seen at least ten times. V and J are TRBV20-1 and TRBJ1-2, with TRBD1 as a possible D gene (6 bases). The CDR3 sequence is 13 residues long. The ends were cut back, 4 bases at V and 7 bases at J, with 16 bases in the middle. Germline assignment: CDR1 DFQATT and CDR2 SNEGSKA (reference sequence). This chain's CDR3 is CSATQQGRFGYTF. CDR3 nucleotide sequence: TGCAGTGCTACACAACAGGGAAGGTTTGGCTACACCTTC.

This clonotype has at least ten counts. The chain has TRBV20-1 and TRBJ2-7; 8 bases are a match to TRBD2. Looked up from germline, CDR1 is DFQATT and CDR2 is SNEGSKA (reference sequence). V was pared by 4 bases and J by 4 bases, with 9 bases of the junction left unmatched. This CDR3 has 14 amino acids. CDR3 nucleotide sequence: TGCAGTGCTACTGCCCAGCGGGGGTCTTACGAGCAGTACTTC. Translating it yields CSATAQRGSYEQYF.

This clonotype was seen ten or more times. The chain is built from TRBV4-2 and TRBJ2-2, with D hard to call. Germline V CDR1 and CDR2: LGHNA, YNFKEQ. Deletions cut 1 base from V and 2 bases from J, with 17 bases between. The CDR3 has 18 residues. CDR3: CASSQGVAGALNTGELFF. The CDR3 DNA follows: TGTGCCAGCAGCCAAGGGGTCGCAGGCGCTTTAAACACCGGGGAGCTGTTTTTT.

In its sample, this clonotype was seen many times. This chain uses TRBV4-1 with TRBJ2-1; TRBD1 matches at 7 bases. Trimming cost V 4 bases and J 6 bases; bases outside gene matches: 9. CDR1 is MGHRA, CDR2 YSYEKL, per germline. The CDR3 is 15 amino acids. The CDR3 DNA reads TGCGCCAGCAGCCCCCAGGGGGATAATATCAATGAGCAGTTCTTC. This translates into CASSPQGDNINEQFF.

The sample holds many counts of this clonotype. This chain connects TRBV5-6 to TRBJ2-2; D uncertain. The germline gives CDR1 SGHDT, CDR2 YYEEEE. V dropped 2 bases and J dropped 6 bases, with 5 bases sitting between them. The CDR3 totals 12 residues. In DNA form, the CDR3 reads TGTGCCAGCAGCTTTGGGGCCGGGGAGCTGTTTTTT. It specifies CASSFGAGELFF. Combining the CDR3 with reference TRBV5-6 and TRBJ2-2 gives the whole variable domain DAGVTQSPTHLIKTRGQQVTLRCSPKSGHDTVSWYQQALGQGPQFIFQYYEEEERQRGNFPDRFSGHQFPNYSSELNVNALLLGDSALYLCASSFGAGELFFGEGSRLTVL.

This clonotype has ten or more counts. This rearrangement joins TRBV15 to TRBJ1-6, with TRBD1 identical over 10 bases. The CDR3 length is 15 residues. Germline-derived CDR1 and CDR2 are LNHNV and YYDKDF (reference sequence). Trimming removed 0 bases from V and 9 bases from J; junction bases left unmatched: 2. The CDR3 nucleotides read TGTGCCACCAGCAGAGAGACAGGGGGCAGTTCACCCCTCCACTTT. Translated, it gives CATSRETGGSSPLHF. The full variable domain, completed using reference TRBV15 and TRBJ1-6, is DAMVIQNPRYQVTQFGKPVTLSCSQTLNHNVMYWYQQKSSQAPKLLFHYYDKDFNNEADTPDNFQSRRPNTSFCFLDIRSPGLGDTAMYLCATSRETGGSSPLHFGNGTRLTVT.

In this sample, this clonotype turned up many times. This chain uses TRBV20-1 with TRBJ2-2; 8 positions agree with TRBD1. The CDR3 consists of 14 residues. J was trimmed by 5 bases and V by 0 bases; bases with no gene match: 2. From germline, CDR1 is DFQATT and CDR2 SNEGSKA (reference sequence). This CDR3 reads CSARDTGGTGELFF. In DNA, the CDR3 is TGCAGTGCTAGAGATACAGGGGGAACCGGGGAGCTGTTTTTT.

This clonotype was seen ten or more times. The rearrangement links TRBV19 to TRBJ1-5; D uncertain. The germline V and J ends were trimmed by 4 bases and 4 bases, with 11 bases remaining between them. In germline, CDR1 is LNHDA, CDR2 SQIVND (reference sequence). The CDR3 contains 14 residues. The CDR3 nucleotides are TGTGCCAGTAGTACAGGAAATCGTAATCAGCCCCAGCATTTT. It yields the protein CASSTGNRNQPQHF.

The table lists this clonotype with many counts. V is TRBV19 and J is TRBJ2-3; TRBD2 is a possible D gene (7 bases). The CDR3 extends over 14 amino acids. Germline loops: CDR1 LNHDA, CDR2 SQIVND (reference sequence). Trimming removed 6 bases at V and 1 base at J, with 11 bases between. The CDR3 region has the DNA TGTGCCAGTAGAGGGGGGGTCGGCACAGATACGCAGTATTTT. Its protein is CASRGGVGTDTQYF.

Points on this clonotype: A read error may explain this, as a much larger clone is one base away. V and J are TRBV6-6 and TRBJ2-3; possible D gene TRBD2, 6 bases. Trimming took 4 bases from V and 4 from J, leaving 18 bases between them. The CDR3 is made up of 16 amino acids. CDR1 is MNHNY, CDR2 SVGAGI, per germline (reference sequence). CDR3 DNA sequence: TGTGCCAGCAGTTGCGGGAACCGGGTGGGCGCAGATACGCAGTATTTT. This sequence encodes CASSCGNRVGADTQYF.

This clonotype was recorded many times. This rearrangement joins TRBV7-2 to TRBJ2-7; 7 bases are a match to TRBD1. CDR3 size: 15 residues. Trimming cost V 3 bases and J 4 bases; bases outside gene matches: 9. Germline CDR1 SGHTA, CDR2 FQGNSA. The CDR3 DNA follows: TGTGCCAGCAGCTTCACCGGACAGGAAGGGTACGAGCAGTACTTC. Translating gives CASSFTGQEGYEQYF.

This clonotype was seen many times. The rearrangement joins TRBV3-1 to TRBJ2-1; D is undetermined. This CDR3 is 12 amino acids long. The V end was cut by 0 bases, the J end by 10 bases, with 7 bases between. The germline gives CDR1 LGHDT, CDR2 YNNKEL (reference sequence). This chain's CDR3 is CASSQEGSEQFF. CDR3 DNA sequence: TGTGCCAGCAGCCAAGAAGGATCCGAGCAGTTCTTC.

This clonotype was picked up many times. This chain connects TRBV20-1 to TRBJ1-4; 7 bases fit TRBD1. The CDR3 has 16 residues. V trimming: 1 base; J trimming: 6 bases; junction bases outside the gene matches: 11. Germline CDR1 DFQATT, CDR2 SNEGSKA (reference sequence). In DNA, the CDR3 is TGCAGTGCTAGAGCTCTCCTCGCCGACAGGGATGAAAAACTGTTTTTT. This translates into CSARALLADRDEKLFF.

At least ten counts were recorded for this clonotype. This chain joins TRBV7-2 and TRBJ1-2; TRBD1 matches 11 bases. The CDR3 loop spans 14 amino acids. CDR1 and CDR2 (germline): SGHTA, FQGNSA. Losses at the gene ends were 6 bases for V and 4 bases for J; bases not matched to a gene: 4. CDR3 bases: TGTGCCAGCAGGCCCGGACAGGGGGCCTATGGCTACACCTTC. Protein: CASRPGQGAYGYTF.

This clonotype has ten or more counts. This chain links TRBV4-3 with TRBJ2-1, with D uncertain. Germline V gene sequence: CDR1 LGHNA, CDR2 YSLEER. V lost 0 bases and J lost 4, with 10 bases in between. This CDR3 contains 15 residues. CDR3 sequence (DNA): TGCGCCAGCAGCCAAGATCGGACCAGTTACAATGAGCAGTTCTTC. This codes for CASSQDRTSYNEQFF.

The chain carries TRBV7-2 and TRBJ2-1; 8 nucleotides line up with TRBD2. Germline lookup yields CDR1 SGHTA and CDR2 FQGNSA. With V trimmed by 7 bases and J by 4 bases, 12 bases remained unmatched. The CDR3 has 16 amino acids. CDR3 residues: CASILAGLPAYNEQFF. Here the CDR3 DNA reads TGTGCCAGCATTCTAGCGGGCCTCCCAGCGTACAATGAGCAGTTCTTC.

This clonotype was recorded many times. CDR3 residues: CASSKAGRGNSPLHF. The CDR3 coding sequence is TGTGCCAGCAGCAAAGCGGGCAGGGGGAATTCACCCCTCCACTTT. V usage is TRBV21-1 and J usage is TRBJ1-6; TRBD1 is the table's D call and was not checked against the DNA. TRBV21-1 is given as a pseudogene. There are 15 residues in the CDR3.

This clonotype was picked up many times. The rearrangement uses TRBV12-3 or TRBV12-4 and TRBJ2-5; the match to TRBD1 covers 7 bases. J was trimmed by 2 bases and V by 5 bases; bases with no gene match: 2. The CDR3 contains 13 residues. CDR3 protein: CASSGQVQETQYF. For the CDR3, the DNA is TGTGCCAGCAGTGGACAGGTTCAAGAGACCCAGTACTTC.

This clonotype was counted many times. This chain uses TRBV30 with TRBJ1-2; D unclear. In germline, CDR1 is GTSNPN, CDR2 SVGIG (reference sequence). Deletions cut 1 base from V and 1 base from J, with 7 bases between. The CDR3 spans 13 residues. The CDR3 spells CAWSAGVNYGYTF. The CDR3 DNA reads TGTGCCTGGAGTGCCGGGGTTAACTATGGCTACACCTTC.

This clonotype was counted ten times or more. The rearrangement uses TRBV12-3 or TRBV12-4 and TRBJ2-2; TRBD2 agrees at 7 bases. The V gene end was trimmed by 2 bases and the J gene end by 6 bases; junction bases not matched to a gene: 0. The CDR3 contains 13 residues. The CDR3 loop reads CASSLSGAGELFF. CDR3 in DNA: TGTGCCAGCAGTTTAAGCGGGGCCGGGGAGCTGTTTTTT.